These 10 T cell receptor beta chains were all obtained from the same sample, sequenced in a study of CD8 T cells in ankylosing spondylitis. MiXCR, applied by TCRdb to the 5' RACE reads, yields one record per CDR3 protein. The sample holds roughly 190,000 distinct CDR3 sequences; more than 10% are singletons and the top ten take 15% to 20%. The material sequenced was blood, either unsorted or a sorted T cell fraction (not recorded which). Receptors were obtained from a male donor with ankylosing spondylitis or in good health (not recorded which).

This clonotype showed up just a few times. This chain joins TRBV3-1 and TRBJ2-7, with D unclear. V was cut by 3 bases and J by 6 bases, with 18 bases left in between. CDR1 and CDR2 (germline): LGHDT, YNNKEL (reference sequence). This CDR3 is 15 amino acids long. The CDR3 DNA follows: TGTGCCAGCAGCCACCGGCCAGGTCCTCCCCGCGAGCAGTACTTC. Translating it yields CASSHRPGPPREQYF.

This clonotype appeared a few times. The J gene is TRBJ2-3, the V gene TRBV11-1, with TRBD1 matching over 7 bases. In germline, CDR1 is SGHAT, CDR2 FQDESV (reference sequence). The CDR3 loop spans 19 amino acids. V was clipped by 5 bases and J by 1 base; unmatched bases: 18. The CDR3 region is CASSPLPGGTGVGTDTQYF. The CDR3 nucleotides are TGTGCCAGCAGCCCCCTCCCAGGAGGAACAGGGGTTGGCACAGATACGCAGTATTTT. The entire variable domain, with the rest obtained from reference TRBV11-1 and TRBJ2-3, is as follows: EAEVAQSPRYKITEKSQAVAFWCDPISGHATLYWYRQILGQGPELLVQFQDESVVDDSQLPKDRFSAERLKGVDSTLKIQPAELGDSAMYLCASSPLPGGTGVGTDTQYFGPGTRLTVL.

The J gene is TRBJ2-1, the V gene TRBV4-1; tentatively, D is TRBD2 (7 bases). The CDR3 runs to 16 residues. Germline CDR1 reads MGHRA; CDR2 reads YSYEKL. The germline V and J ends were trimmed by 6 bases and 9 bases, with 24 bases remaining between them. CDR3 sequence: CASRGGVPTHLGEQFF. Here the CDR3 DNA reads TGCGCCAGCAGAGGGGGGGTGCCGACCCATTTAGGTGAGCAGTTCTTC.

This clonotype has a count of ten or more. This rearrangement joins TRBV20-1 to TRBJ2-1, with 9 bases that match TRBD1. The CDR3 totals 17 residues. The ends lost 5 bases at V and 5 bases at J; junction bases unmatched: 16. Germline loops: CDR1 DFQATT, CDR2 SNEGSKA (reference sequence). The CDR3 DNA follows: TGCAGTGCTCTAGTCCCTGGACAGGGGAGCCTAGACAATGAGCAGTTCTTC. This sequence encodes CSALVPGQGSLDNEQFF.

This clonotype was detected many times. In DNA, the CDR3 is TGTGCCAGCAGCCTGCTGGACCTCACCGGGGAGCTGTTTTTT. Translated: CASSLLDLTGELFF. The genes are TRBV11-3 and TRBJ2-2; no definite D call. This CDR3 is built from 14 residues. Trimming removed 5 bases from V and 4 bases from J, with 11 bases in between. Germline assignment: CDR1 SGHNT and CDR2 YENEEA. Together with reference TRBV11-3 and TRBJ2-2, the CDR3 gives the full variable domain: EAGVVQSPRYKIIEKKQPVAFWCNPISGHNTLYWYLQNLGQGPELLIRYENEEAVDDSQLPKDRFSAERLKGVDSTLKIQPAELGDSAVYLCASSLLDLTGELFFGEGSRLTVL.

The chain has TRBV12-3 or TRBV12-4 and TRBJ2-1, with 12 bases fitting TRBD1. The CDR3 loop spans 17 amino acids. Losses at the gene ends were 4 bases for V and 7 bases for J; bases not matched to a gene: 11. The chain's CDR3 is CASSSLPGTGGGNEQFF. The CDR3 DNA reads TGTGCCAGCAGTTCACTCCCCGGGACAGGGGGCGGGAATGAGCAGTTCTTC.

The table lists this clonotype with a few counts. The genes are TRBV9 and TRBJ2-5, with 9 nucleotides matching TRBD2. This CDR3 spans 15 amino acids. J gave up 5 bases and V 4 bases, and 9 bases lay outside the gene matches. CDR1 SGDLS and CDR2 YYNGEE come from the germline V gene. CDR3 sequence: CASSPRTSDRETQYF. The CDR3 DNA is TGTGCCAGCAGCCCCCGGACTAGCGATCGGGAGACCCAGTACTTC.

The CDR3 protein is CASTFRGALFYGYTF. The CDR3 DNA is TGTGCCAGCACCTTTAGGGGAGCCCTCTTCTATGGCTACACCTTC. The chain joins TRBV5-4 to TRBJ1-2, with a tentative D call TRBD1 (5 bases). The V end lost 6 bases, the J end lost 4 bases, and 19 bases lay between the germline ends. Germline V lookup: CDR1 SGHNT, CDR2 YYREEE (reference sequence). The CDR3 totals 15 residues.

This sequence joins TRBV4-1 and TRBJ1-2; D may be TRBD1 (6 bases). The V gene lost 1 base and the J gene lost 6 bases, with 18 bases spanning the gap. This CDR3 has 16 amino acids. CDR1 is MGHRA, CDR2 YSYEKL, per germline. The CDR3 region is CASSQGIGRGRNGYTF. The CDR3, as DNA: TGCGCCAGCAGCCAAGGGATCGGCAGGGGTAGGAATGGCTACACCTTC.

This clonotype has more than one count but fewer than ten. V gene TRBV5-1 combines with J gene TRBJ2-3, with D possibly matching TRBD1 (5 bases). The CDR3 spans 14 residues. Trimming cost V 5 bases and J 5 bases, with 15 bases left between them. Germline values: CDR1 SGHRS, CDR2 YFSETQ. Here the CDR3 DNA reads TGCGCCAGCAGATTACCAGGGAATGAAGATACGCAGTATTTT. Its protein is CASRLPGNEDTQYF.